Listed below are T cell receptor beta chains from one sample, sequenced in a study of T cell changes during pregnancy in multiple sclerosis. Clones were read by immunoSEQ multiplex PCR, and TCRdb kept only the in-frame ones, dropping some. Among under 55,000 clones listed, around 94% were seen once. Sequencing was performed on CD4+ T cells from peripheral blood mononuclear cells, taken before pregnancy. The receptors come from a female donor with multiple sclerosis, enrolled in a pregnancy study. CDR3s include the opening cysteine and the closing phenylalanine or tryptophan.

v_gene	j_gene	CDR3aa
TRBV6-1	TRBJ1-5	CASSEATGGGQPQHF
TRBV11-1	TRBJ1-2	CASSLKTGNYGYTF
TRBV18	TRBJ2-7	CASSPWGLAGRSYEQYF
TRBV27	TRBJ2-7	CASSSEGRFTREQYF
TRBV19	TRBJ2-1	CASQVSLGNEQFF
TRBV7-8	TRBJ2-5	CASRVSGKQETQYF
TRBV2	TRBJ1-2	CASREQGPSYGYTF
TRBV5-1	TRBJ2-7	CASSSGTGVYEQYF
TRBV12-5	TRBJ2-7	CASGPTLEIPPYEQYF
TRBV5-5	TRBJ1-3	CASSPGRLSSSGNTIYF
TRBV7-9	TRBJ2-2	CASQGTATGELFF
TRBV19	TRBJ2-7	CASSNRQGGYEQYF
TRBV5-1	TRBJ2-4	CASSSGVLAKNIQYF
TRBV13	TRBJ1-1	CASSLVVGGDTEAFF
TRBV18	TRBJ1-1	CASSPSETVEAFF
TRBV29-1	TRBJ1-2	CSVGEQEPVNYGYTF
TRBV6-1	TRBJ2-1	CASSERLAASNEQFF
TRBV28	TRBJ2-7	CASSYRVEQYF
TRBV6-1	TRBJ2-1	CASSEGIADYNEQFF
TRBV5-4	TRBJ2-3	CASGEVVGPDTQYF
TRBV6-1	TRBJ2-7	CASRDGTGAAYEQYF
TRBV9	TRBJ2-3	CASSPRGSGKDTQYF
TRBV5-4	TRBJ2-3	CASSVDSTDTQYF
TRBV5-4	TRBJ2-7	CASGKGGSGRYEQYF
TRBV7-2	TRBJ1-1	CASSSRGGGNTEAFF
TRBV11-2	TRBJ2-3	CASSHMPRGTDTQYF
TRBV2	TRBJ2-2	CASSEAGKPFPGELFF
TRBV19	TRBJ2-2	CASSTRTGITGELFF
TRBV6-5	TRBJ1-6	CASSYSPTGRNSPLHF
TRBV7-3	TRBJ2-1	CASSLVGGYNEQFF
TRBV19	TRBJ1-1	CASRFQITNTEAFF
TRBV19	TRBJ2-3	CASTEGRDTQYF
TRBV27	TRBJ1-1	CASSPRTGRDTEAFF
TRBV30	TRBJ1-5	CAWSGGDISNQPQHF
TRBV5-1	TRBJ2-7	CASSFSSGGFSYEQYF
TRBV21-1	TRBJ2-1	CASSPRDSNNEQFF
TRBV27	TRBJ2-7	CASSLSITGLQGQYF